This TCR beta chain comes out of a study of blood T cell repertoires in COVID-19. Whole-study context: Italy, Spain and the United States were the sources of the convalescent and acute COVID-19 samples. PBMCs, B-cell-depleted T cells, or T cells were the source of the cDNA or gDNA that made up the material.

In the original analysis: The assay estimated nucleated cells by amplifying reference gene primers. The repertoire was sequenced with immunoSEQ multiplex PCR; TCRdb's copy has only in-frame clones and lacks some. Clonal size and the V and J genes are those of that table, whereas D and trimming came from the DNA. The table records roughly 340,000 clones, roughly 90% of them present only once. Seattle participants joined during active infection and were tracked over time. V lost 5 bases, J lost 6 bases, and 17 bases lay in between. Looked up from germline, CDR1 is MNHEY and CDR2 is SMNVEV (reference sequence). The CDR3 covers 14 residues.

The clonotype was recovered from a woman aged 30 to 39 with COVID-19, enrolled during active disease. V and J are TRBV27 and TRBJ2-7; a possible D gene is TRBD1 (6 bases). The source material was peripheral blood. The DNA for the CDR3 is TGTGCCAGCAGTGGGGACCTGGGGGCCGCCGAGCAGTACTTC. It encodes CASSGDLGAAEQYF.